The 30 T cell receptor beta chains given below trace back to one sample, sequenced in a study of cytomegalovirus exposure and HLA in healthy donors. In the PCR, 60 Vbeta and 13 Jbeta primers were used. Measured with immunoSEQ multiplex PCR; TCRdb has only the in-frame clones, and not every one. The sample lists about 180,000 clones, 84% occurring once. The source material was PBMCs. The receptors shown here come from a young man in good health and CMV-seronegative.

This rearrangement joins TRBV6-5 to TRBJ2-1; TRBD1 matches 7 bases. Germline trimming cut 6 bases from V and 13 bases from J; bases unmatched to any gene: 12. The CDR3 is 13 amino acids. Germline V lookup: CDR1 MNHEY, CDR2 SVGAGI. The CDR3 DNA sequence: TGTGCCAGCAGCCCCCAGGGGGTGCTCACTCAGTTCTTC. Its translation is CASSPQGVLTQFF.

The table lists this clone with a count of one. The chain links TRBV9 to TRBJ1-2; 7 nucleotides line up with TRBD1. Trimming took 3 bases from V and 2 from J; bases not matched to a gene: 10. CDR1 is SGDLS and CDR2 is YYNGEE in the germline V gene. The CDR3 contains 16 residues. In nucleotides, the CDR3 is TGTGCCAGCAGCGGACGGGAGGGGGCACCAAACTATGGCTACACCTTC. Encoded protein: CASSGREGAPNYGYTF.

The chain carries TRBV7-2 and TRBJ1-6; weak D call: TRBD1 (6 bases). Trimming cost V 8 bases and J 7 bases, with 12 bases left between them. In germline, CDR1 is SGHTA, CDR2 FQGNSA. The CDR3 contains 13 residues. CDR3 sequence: CASQGQLNSPLHF. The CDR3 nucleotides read TGTGCCAGCCAAGGACAGTTGAATTCACCCCTCCACTTT.

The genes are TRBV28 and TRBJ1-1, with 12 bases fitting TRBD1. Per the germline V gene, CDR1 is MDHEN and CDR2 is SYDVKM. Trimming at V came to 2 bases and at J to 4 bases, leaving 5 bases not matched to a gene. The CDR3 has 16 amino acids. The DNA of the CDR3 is TGTGCCAGCAGTTTAGGGGACAGGGGGCGTCGCACTGAAGCTTTCTTT. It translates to CASSLGDRGRRTEAFF.

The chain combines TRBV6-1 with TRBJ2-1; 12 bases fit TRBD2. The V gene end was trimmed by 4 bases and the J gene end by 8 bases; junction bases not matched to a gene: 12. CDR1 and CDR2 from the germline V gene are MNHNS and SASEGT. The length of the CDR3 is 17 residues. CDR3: CASSVQLAGGFRDEQFF. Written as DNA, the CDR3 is TGTGCCAGCAGTGTCCAACTAGCGGGGGGTTTTAGAGATGAGCAGTTCTTC.

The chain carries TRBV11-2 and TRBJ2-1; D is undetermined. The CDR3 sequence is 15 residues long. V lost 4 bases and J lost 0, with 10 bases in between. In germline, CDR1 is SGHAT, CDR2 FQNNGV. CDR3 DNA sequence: TGTGCCAGCAGCTCCCCTTTTAGCTCCTACAATGAGCAGTTCTTC. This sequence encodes CASSSPFSSYNEQFF.

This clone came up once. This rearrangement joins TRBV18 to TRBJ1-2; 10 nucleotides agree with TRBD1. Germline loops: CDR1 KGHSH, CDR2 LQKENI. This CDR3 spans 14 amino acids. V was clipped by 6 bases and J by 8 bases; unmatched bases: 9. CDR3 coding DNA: TGTGCCAGCTCCCCTCTAGACAGGGGGCAGGGCTACACCTTC. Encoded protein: CASSPLDRGQGYTF.

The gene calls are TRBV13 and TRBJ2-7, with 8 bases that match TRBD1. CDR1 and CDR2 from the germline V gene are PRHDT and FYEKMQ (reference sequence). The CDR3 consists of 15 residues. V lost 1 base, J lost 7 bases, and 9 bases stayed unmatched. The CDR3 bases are TGTGCCAGCAGCTTAGCCTTAGGACAGGGTCTAGAGCAGTACTTC. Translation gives CASSLALGQGLEQYF.

Here the CDR3 DNA reads TGTGCCAGCAGCTTTATCGGGGGGGCCTGGGAGACCCAGTACTTC. Its protein is CASSFIGGAWETQYF. The chain recombines TRBV5-6 with TRBJ2-5, with TRBD2 matching over 8 bases. CDR1 and CDR2 (germline): SGHDT, YYEEEE. The CDR3 contains 15 residues. After removal of 2 bases from V and 5 bases from J, the junction contained 8 bases not matched to a gene.

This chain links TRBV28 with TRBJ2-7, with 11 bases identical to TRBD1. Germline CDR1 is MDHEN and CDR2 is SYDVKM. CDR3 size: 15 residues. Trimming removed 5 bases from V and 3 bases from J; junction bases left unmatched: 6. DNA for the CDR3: TGTGCCAGCAGTACCTCCGGGACAGGGGGCTACGAGCAGTACTTC. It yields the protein CASSTSGTGGYEQYF.

As DNA, the CDR3 is TGTGCTAGTGGGTACAGGCGGAACGAGCAGTACTTC. Its protein is CASGYRRNEQYF. The gene calls are TRBV12-5 and TRBJ2-7; possibly TRBD1 for D (5 bases). Germline CDR1 LGHNT, CDR2 FRNRAP. Trimming left V 6 bases short and J 5 bases short, with 11 bases between. The CDR3 contains 12 residues. Combining the CDR3 with reference TRBV12-5 and TRBJ2-7 gives the whole variable domain DARVTQTPRHKVTEMGQEVTMRCQPILGHNTVFWYRQTMMQGLELLAYFRNRAPLDDSGMPKDRFSAEMPDATLATLKIQPSEPRDSAVYFCASGYRRNEQYFGPGTRLTVT.

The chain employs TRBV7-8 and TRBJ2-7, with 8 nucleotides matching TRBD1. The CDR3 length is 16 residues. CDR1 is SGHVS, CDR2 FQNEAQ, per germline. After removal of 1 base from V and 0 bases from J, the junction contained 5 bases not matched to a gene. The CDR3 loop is CASSLVGQDSSYEQYF. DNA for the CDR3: TGTGCCAGCAGCTTAGTGGGACAGGACAGCTCCTACGAGCAGTACTTC.

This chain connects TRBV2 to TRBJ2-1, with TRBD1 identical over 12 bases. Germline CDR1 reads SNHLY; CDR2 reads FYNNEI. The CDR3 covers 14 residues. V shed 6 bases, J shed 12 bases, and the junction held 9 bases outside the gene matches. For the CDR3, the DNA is TGTGCCAGCAGGAACTCCGGGACAGGGGGCGCGCAGTTCTTC. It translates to CASRNSGTGGAQFF.

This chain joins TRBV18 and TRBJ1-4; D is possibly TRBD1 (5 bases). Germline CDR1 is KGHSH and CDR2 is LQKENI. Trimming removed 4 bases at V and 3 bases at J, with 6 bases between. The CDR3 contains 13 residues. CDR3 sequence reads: CASSQGANEKLFF. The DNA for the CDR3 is TGTGCCAGCTCACAAGGGGCTAATGAAAAACTGTTTTTT. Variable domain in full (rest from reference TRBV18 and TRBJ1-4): NAGVMQNPRHLVRRRGQEARLRCSPMKGHSHVYWYRQLPEEGLKFMVYLQKENIIDESGMPKERFSAEFPKEGPSILRIQQVVRGDSAAYFCASSQGANEKLFFGSGTQLSVL.

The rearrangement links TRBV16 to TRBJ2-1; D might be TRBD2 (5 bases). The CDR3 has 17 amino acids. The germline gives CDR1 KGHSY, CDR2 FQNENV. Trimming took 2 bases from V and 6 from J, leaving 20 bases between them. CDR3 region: CASSQRSGFTHPNEQFF. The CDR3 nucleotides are TGTGCCAGCAGCCAAAGGTCGGGGTTCACACATCCCAATGAGCAGTTCTTC.

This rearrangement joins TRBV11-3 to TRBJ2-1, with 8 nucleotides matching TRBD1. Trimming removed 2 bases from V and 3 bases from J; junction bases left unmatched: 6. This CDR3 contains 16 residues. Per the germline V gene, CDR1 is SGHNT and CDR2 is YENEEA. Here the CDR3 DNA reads TGTGCCAGCAGCTTAATAGCAGGGACAGGCTACAATGAGCAGTTCTTC. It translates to CASSLIAGTGYNEQFF.

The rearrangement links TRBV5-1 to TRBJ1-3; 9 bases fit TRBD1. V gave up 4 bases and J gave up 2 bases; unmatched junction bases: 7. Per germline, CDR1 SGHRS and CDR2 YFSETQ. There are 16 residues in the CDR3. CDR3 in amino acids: CASSSPDRGTGNTIYF. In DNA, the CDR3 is TGCGCCAGCAGCAGCCCGGACAGGGGAACTGGAAACACCATATATTTT.

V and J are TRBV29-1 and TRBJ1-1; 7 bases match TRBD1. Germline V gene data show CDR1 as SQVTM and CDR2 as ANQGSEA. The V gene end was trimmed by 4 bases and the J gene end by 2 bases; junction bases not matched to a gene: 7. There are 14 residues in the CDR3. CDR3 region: CSVGAGTANTEAFF. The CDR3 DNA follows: TGCAGCGTTGGAGCAGGGACAGCAAACACTGAAGCTTTCTTT.

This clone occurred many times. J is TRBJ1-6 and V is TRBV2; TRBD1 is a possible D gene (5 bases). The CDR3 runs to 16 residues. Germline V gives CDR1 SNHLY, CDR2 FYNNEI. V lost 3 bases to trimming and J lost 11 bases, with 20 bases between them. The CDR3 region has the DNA TGTGCCAGCAGTGATCGATGGACAAGTGGCACGGCACCCCTCCACTTT. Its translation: CASSDRWTSGTAPLHF.

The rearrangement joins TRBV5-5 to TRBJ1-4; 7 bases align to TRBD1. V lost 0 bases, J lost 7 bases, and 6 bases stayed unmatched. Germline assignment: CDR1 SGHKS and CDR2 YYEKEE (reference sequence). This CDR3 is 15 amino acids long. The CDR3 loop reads CASSLEGRGSEKLFF. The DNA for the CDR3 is TGTGCCAGCAGCTTGGAAGGCAGGGGGTCTGAAAAACTGTTTTTT.

CDR3 DNA sequence: TGTGCCAGCAGCTTAGACTTTTCCGCTAGCACAGATACGCAGTATTTT. The encoded protein is CASSLDFSASTDTQYF. The J gene is TRBJ2-3, the V gene TRBV7-2; D remains unclear. Germline V gives CDR1 SGHTA, CDR2 FQGNSA. This CDR3 is built from 16 residues. Trimming took 1 base from V and 0 from J, leaving 11 bases between them.

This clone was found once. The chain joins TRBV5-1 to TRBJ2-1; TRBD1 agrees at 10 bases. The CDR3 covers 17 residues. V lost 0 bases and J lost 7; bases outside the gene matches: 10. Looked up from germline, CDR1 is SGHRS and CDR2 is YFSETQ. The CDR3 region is CASSLGDRGTRGNEQFF. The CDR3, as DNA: TGCGCCAGCAGCTTGGGGGACAGGGGAACGCGCGGGAATGAGCAGTTCTTC.

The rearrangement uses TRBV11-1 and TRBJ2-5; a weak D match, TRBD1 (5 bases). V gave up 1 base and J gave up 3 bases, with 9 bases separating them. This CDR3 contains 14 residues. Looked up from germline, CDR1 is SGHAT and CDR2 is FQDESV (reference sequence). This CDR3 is CASSLGQGEETQYF. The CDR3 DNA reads TGTGCCAGCAGCTTAGGGCAGGGCGAAGAGACCCAGTACTTC.

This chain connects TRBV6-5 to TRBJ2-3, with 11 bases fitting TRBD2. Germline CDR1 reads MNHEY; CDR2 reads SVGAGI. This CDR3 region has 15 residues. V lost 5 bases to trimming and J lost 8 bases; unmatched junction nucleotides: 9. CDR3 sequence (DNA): TGTGCCAGCAGTAATAGCGGGGGGGCTTGGGCTACGCAGTATTTT. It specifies CASSNSGGAWATQYF.

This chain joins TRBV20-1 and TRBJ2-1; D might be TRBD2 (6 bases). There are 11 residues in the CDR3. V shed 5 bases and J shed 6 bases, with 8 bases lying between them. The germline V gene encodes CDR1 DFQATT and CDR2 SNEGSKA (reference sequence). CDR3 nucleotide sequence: TGCAGTGCTTGGAGGGTCAATGAGCAGTTCTTC. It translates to CSAWRVNEQFF.

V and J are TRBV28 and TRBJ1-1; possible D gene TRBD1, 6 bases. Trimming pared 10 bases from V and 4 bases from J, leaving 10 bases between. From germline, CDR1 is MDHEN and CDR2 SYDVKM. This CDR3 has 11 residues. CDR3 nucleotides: TGTGCCACCCGGACAGCCACTGAAGCTTTCTTT. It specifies CATRTATEAFF.

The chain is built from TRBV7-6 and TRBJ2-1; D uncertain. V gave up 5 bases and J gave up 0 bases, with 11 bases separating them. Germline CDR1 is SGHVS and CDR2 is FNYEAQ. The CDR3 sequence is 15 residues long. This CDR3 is CASSRDRSSYNEQFF. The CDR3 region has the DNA TGTGCCAGCAGCCGCGACCGGAGCTCCTACAATGAGCAGTTCTTC.

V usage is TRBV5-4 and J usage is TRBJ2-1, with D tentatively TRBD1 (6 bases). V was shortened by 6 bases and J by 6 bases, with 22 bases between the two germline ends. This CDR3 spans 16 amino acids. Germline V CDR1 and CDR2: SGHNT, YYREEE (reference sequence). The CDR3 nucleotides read TGTGCCAGCAACCCCTCCGGGACAAGATCCCTCAATGAGCAGTTCTTC. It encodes CASNPSGTRSLNEQFF.

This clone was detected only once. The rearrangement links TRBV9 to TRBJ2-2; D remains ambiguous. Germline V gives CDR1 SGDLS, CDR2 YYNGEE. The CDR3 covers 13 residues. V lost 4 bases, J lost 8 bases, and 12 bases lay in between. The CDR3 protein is CASSPRVKGELFF. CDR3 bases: TGTGCCAGCAGCCCCCGGGTCAAAGGGGAGCTGTTTTTT.

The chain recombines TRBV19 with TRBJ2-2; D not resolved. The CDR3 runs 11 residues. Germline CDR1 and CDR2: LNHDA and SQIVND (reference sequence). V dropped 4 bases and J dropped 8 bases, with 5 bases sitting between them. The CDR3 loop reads CASSTQGELFF. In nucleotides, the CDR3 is TGTGCCAGTAGTACGCAGGGGGAGCTGTTTTTT.